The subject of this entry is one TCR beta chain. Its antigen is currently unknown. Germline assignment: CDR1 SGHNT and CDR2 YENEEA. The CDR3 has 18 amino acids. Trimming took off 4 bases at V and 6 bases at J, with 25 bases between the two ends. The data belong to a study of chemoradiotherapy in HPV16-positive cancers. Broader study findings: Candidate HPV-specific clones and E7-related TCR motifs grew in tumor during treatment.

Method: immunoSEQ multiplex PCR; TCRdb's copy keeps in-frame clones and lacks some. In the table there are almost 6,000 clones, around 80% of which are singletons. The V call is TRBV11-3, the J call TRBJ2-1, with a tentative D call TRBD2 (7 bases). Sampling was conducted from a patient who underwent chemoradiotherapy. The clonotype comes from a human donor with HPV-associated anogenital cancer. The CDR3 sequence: CASSSGGWGGGGTNEQFF. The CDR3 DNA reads TGTGCCAGCAGCTCTGGAGGTTGGGGCGGGGGCGGTACCAATGAGCAGTTCTTC.